A selection of T cell receptor beta chains follows, all from one sample in a study of blood T cells in healthy people across ages. TCRdb reprocessed the 5' RACE reads via MiXCR and lists one record per CDR3 protein. The repertoire consists of 650,000 to 900,000 distinct CDR3 sequences, with 62% occurring once and the leading ten covering 25% to 35%. Sequencing was done on a sample of blood. The receptors shown here come from a man aged 30 to 39 in good health. The CDR3 runs from the conserved cysteine through the conserved F or W. A D gene is named only where the DNA matches it firmly. Rows may omit the clone size; those that give it use once, few, many or a size class.

TRBV12-3/TRBV12-4	NA	TRBJ2-6	NA	TGTGCCAGCGGGGGCTCTGGGGCCAACGTCCTGACTTTC	CASGGSGANVLTF
TRBV9	NA	TRBJ1-2	NA	TGTGCCAGCAGCGCCCCCTATGGCTACACCTTC	CASSAPYGYTF
TRBV29-1	TRBD2	TRBJ2-5	many	TGCAGCGTAACTGGACTAGCGGGGGTCCGTCAAGAGACCCAGTACTTC	CSVTGLAGVRQETQYF
TRBV29-1	NA	TRBJ2-3	NA	TGCAGCGGTAATCCATCTTCCCGGGACACCTACACAGATACGCAGTATTTT	CSGNPSSRDTYTDTQYF
TRBV2	TRBD2	TRBJ2-5	NA	TGTGCCAGCAGTGCTCAGCGGGGGGGCCAAGAGACCCAGTACTTC	CASSAQRGGQETQYF
TRBV6-5	NA	TRBJ2-7	NA	TGTGCCAGCAGTTACCCGAACGGGCCGACCAACTCCTACGAGCAGTACTTC	CASSYPNGPTNSYEQYF
TRBV7-9	TRBD2	TRBJ2-7	few	TGTGCCAGCAGCTTGAGGCAGGGAGGGTCCTACGAGCAGTACTTC	CASSLRQGGSYEQYF
TRBV27	TRBD2	TRBJ2-3	NA	TGTGCCAGCAGTGGGAGGGAGGGAGATACGCAGTATTTT	CASSGREGDTQYF
TRBV4-2	TRBD1	TRBJ1-5	NA	TGTGCCAGCAGCCAGGGATCGGAGACAGGGAACAATCAGCCCCAGCATTTT	CASSQGSETGNNQPQHF
TRBV28	TRBD1	TRBJ1-2	few	TGTGCCAGCAGTTTATTAAGGCAGGGGGCGGCGGAAGGGTATGGCTACACCTTC	CASSLLRQGAAEGYGYTF
TRBV11-2	TRBD2	TRBJ2-3	NA	TGTGCCAGCAGCTTAGTAGGCGGGGGGGCCTTAGATACGCAGTATTTT	CASSLVGGGALDTQYF
TRBV20-1	TRBD2	TRBJ2-3	NA	TGCAGTGCTAGAGATGGGACTAGCGGAGATACGCAGGATTTT	CSARDGTSGDTQDF
TRBV7-9	TRBD1	TRBJ2-7	NA	TGTGCCAGCAGCCAGATTGACAGGGGACCCACCTACGAGCAGTACTTC	CASSQIDRGPTYEQYF
TRBV29-1	NA	TRBJ2-1	NA	TGCAGCGTTGAACGGTCGGGGGGCACCTACAATGAGCAGTTCTTC	CSVERSGGTYNEQFF
TRBV20-1	TRBD2	TRBJ2-7	NA	TGCAGTGCTAGATTGGGACTAGCGGCCTACGAGCAGTACTTC	CSARLGLAAYEQYF